The 20 T cell receptor beta chains listed next were all sequenced from one sample in a study of STAT5B mutations in CD4+ large granular lymphocyte leukemia (dated by TCRdb to between 2021 and 2022). Libraries were constructed by the immunoSEQ multiplex PCR assay. TCRdb's version of the immuneACCESS table is confined to in-frame rearrangements and falls short of the full clone set. An unresolved V gene accounts for under half of the shortfall where checked; the remainder is of unknown origin. In this sample the table shows 25,000 to 35,000 clones, roughly 80% of which occur a single time. The ten largest make up roughly 4.5% of the sample. Input material: CD4+ T cells from blood buffy coats. The receptors derive from a human donor in good health.

The rearrangement uses TRBV7-3 and TRBJ2-1, with D possibly being TRBD2 (5 bases). V was pared by 4 bases and J by 5 bases, with 21 bases between. The CDR3 covers 17 residues. Germline CDR1 is SGHTA and CDR2 is FQGTGA. CDR3 nucleotide sequence: TGTGCCAGCAGCTCCGAGAGGAGTAGCGACCCTAACAATGAGCAGTTCTTC. Amino acid sequence: CASSSERSSDPNNEQFF.

This clone appeared once. The chain combines TRBV19 with TRBJ1-5, with unresolved D. The CDR3 spans 13 residues. Germline V gene sequence: CDR1 LNHDA, CDR2 SQIVND (reference sequence). V lost 5 bases and J lost 2, with 7 bases in between. The CDR3 region is CASSEQRNQPQHF. In nucleotides, the CDR3 is TGTGCCAGTAGTGAACAGCGCAATCAGCCCCAGCATTTT. Full variable domain (remainder filled in from reference TRBV19 and TRBJ1-5): DGGITQSPKYLFRKEGQNVTLSCEQNLNHDAMYWYRQDPGQGLRLIYYSQIVNDFQKGDIAEGYSVSREKKESFPLTVTSAQKNPTAFYLCASSEQRNQPQHFGDGTRLSIL.

The J gene is TRBJ2-1, the V gene TRBV7-2; D unclear. V was cut by 3 bases and J by 0 bases, with 9 bases left in between. CDR1 SGHTA and CDR2 FQGNSA come from the germline V gene. This CDR3 comprises 15 residues. The CDR3 sequence: CASSLEQSSYNEQFF. Written as DNA, the CDR3 is TGTGCCAGCAGCTTGGAACAAAGCTCCTACAATGAGCAGTTCTTC.

The chain combines TRBV19 with TRBJ1-4, with 7 bases lining up with TRBD1. Germline V gene lookup returns CDR1 LNHDA and CDR2 SQIVND (reference sequence). The junction had 16 bases not matched to a gene; V was cut back by 2 bases and J by 4 bases. The CDR3 contains 19 residues. CDR3 sequence reads: CASSIIRRDSLLSNEKLFF. The CDR3 DNA reads as TGTGCCAGTAGTATAATTCGTCGGGACAGCTTGTTGAGTAATGAAAAACTGTTTTTT.

The chain's CDR3 is CASSPRGGSEQYF. DNA of the CDR3: TGTGCCAGCAGTCCCCGGGGGGGCTCCGAGCAGTACTTC. The chain joins TRBV6-5 to TRBJ2-7, with 8 bases that match TRBD2. The CDR3 sequence is 13 residues long. Germline V gene lookup returns CDR1 MNHEY and CDR2 SVGAGI. V shed 5 bases and J 6 bases; nucleotides not matched to a gene: 6.

The chain has TRBV7-9 and TRBJ2-7; TRBD2 matches at 11 bases. V was pared by 5 bases and J by 4 bases, with 7 bases of the junction left unmatched. Germline-derived CDR1 and CDR2 are SEHNR and FQNEAQ (reference sequence). The CDR3 extends over 15 amino acids. CDR3: CASSLKRLAGYEQYF. The CDR3 DNA follows: TGTGCCAGCAGCCTCAAACGACTAGCGGGGTACGAGCAGTACTTC.

This chain uses TRBV28 with TRBJ2-3, with TRBD2 as a possible D gene (6 bases). This CDR3 spans 14 amino acids. Trimming took 6 bases from V and 1 from J, leaving 11 bases between them. In germline, CDR1 is MDHEN, CDR2 SYDVKM. CDR3 in amino acids: CASSIGGRTDTQYF. The CDR3 nucleotides read TGTGCCAGCAGCATAGGAGGGCGCACAGATACGCAGTATTTT.

V and J are TRBV18 and TRBJ1-1; no clear D gene. The V and J ends lost 6 bases and 1 base respectively, with 9 bases between them. The CDR3 extends over 13 amino acids. Germline-derived CDR1 and CDR2 are KGHSH and LQKENI. DNA for the CDR3: TGTGCCAGCTCGGACTACAGGAACACTGAAGCTTTCTTT. Its protein product is CASSDYRNTEAFF.

This clone was picked up a small number of times. V is TRBV19 and J is TRBJ2-5; D not certain. The V end lost 4 bases, the J end lost 2 bases, and 8 bases lay between the germline ends. CDR3 size: 13 residues. The germline V gene has CDR1 LNHDA and CDR2 SQIVND (reference sequence). DNA for the CDR3: TGTGCCAGTAGTACGAACCGTCAAGAGACCCAGTACTTC. Encoded protein: CASSTNRQETQYF.

V gene TRBV7-2 combines with J gene TRBJ2-2; no definite D call. This CDR3 has 14 residues. The V end lost 5 bases, the J end lost 7 bases, and 14 bases lay between the germline ends. Per germline, CDR1 SGHTA and CDR2 FQGNSA. This CDR3 is CASSNIAIVGELFF. The DNA of the CDR3 is TGTGCCAGCAGCAATATAGCAATCGTCGGGGAGCTGTTTTTT.

This CDR3 is CASSIENLKNEQFF. CDR3 sequence (DNA): TGTGCCAGTAGTATAGAAAATCTCAAGAATGAGCAGTTCTTC. The chain is built from TRBV19 and TRBJ2-1; D is unclear. CDR1 and CDR2 from the germline V gene are LNHDA and SQIVND (reference sequence). CDR3 size: 14 residues. V gave up 0 bases and J gave up 7 bases, with 10 bases separating them.

The CDR3 DNA reads as TGTGCCAGCAGCCAGACCCGCGACCGCACAGATACGCAGTATTTT. It specifies CASSQTRDRTDTQYF. V gene TRBV5-5 combines with J gene TRBJ2-3; D not resolved. Trimming removed 4 bases from V and 1 base from J, with 13 bases in between. The CDR3 runs to 15 residues. Germline CDR1 SGHKS, CDR2 YYEKEE (reference sequence).

This rearrangement joins TRBV11-2 to TRBJ2-1; no reliable D call. Trimming took 0 bases from V and 2 from J, leaving 8 bases between them. The CDR3 extends over 15 amino acids. CDR1 is SGHAT and CDR2 is FQNNGV in the germline V gene. CDR3 loop: CASSLDSSAYNEQFF. As DNA, the CDR3 is TGTGCCAGCAGCTTAGACAGCTCCGCCTACAATGAGCAGTTCTTC.

The chain recombines TRBV5-4 with TRBJ2-4, with D tentatively TRBD2 (6 bases). The CDR3 totals 18 residues. Trimming shortened V by 3 bases and J by 0 bases, and 19 bases separated the two germline ends. Germline assignment: CDR1 SGHNT and CDR2 YYREEE (reference sequence). Here the CDR3 reads CASSSYLGGGIAKNIQYF. CDR3 in DNA: TGTGCCAGCAGCTCCTACCTCGGCGGAGGGATAGCCAAAAACATTCAGTACTTC.

The V call is TRBV7-2, the J call TRBJ1-5; 8 nucleotides line up with TRBD1. Unmatched junction bases numbered 4, after V lost 1 base and J lost 5 bases. There are 15 residues in the CDR3. The germline CDR1 and CDR2 sequences are SGHTA and FQGNSA. DNA of the CDR3: TGTGCCAGCAGCTTAGGTGACAGGGGTTATCAGCCCCAGCATTTT. Translated: CASSLGDRGYQPQHF.

The rearrangement links TRBV7-9 to TRBJ2-2; D is possibly TRBD1 (6 bases). Trimming stripped 6 bases from V and 8 bases from J, with 19 bases between. The V gene's germline CDR1 is SEHNR and CDR2 FQNEAQ (reference sequence). The CDR3 extends over 15 amino acids. CDR3 residues: CASSNPGRGNGELFF. CDR3 nucleotide sequence: TGTGCCAGCAGTAACCCGGGCAGGGGCAATGGGGAGCTGTTTTTT.

The chain links TRBV7-8 to TRBJ1-1; the D gene is possibly TRBD1 (6 bases). The length of the CDR3 is 15 residues. Germline V gives CDR1 SGHVS, CDR2 FQNEAQ. The V end lost 5 bases, the J end lost 2 bases, and 15 bases lay between the germline ends. The DNA of the CDR3 is TGTGCCAGCAGCCTCGGACAGAGTCTAAACACTGAAGCTTTCTTT. Encoded protein: CASSLGQSLNTEAFF.

This rearrangement joins TRBV2 to TRBJ2-1; TRBD2 matches 10 bases. CDR1 is SNHLY, CDR2 FYNNEI, per germline. V gave up 5 bases and J gave up 8 bases; unmatched junction bases: 3. The CDR3 is 13 residues long. The CDR3 bases are TGTGCCAGCAGTCGCGGGACTAGCGATGAGCAGTTCTTC. It yields the protein CASSRGTSDEQFF.

The V and J genes are TRBV11-2 and TRBJ2-3; TRBD2 might be the D (7 bases). CDR1 and CDR2 (germline): SGHAT, FQNNGV. V was shortened by 2 bases and J by 6 bases, with 12 bases between the two germline ends. CDR3 length equals 14 residues. CDR3: CASSLRGGTDTQYF. DNA for the CDR3: TGTGCCAGCAGCTTAAGGGGGGGGACGGATACGCAGTATTTT.

This rearrangement joins TRBV6-5 to TRBJ2-7; 13 bases map to TRBD2. The CDR3 is 13 residues long. Unmatched junction bases numbered 0, after V lost 8 bases and J lost 2 bases. CDR1 is MNHEY, CDR2 SVGAGI, per germline. The CDR3 sequence: CASGLAGAYEQYF. CDR3 sequence (DNA): TGTGCCAGCGGACTAGCGGGAGCCTACGAGCAGTACTTC.